This TCR beta chain was identified in a study of CD8 T cells in Susac syndrome. Study background: There were Susac syndrome patients who were therapy-naive at blood draw, others on corticosteroids, and others on intravenous immunoglobulin alone.

Concerning this clonotype: Its specificity is unknown.

Trimming cost V 5 bases and J 3 bases; bases outside gene matches: 9. The CDR3 consists of 16 residues. Study results and caveats: The authors acknowledged that the study's TCR sequencing and HLA analysis involved relatively few individuals.

A quantity of roughly 0.5 to 1 ug RNA underwent reverse transcription using random hexamers. Amplification of TCR beta CDR3 was carried out by immunoSEQ multiplex PCR, which covered 54 Vbeta and 13 Jbeta segments. TCRdb recomputed calls from the immunoSEQ multiplex PCR reads with MiXCR, one row per CDR3 protein. The sample includes more than 65,000 distinct CDR3 sequences, roughly 94% of them seen just once. Sequencing of TCR beta drew on CD8+ and CD4+ T cells from blood. Sample: CD8+ T cells from PBMCs. This clonotype was sampled from a human donor with Susac syndrome. The V call is TRBV12-3 or TRBV12-4, the J call TRBJ2-3, with TRBD2 matching over 9 bases. The CDR3 spells CASSPASGIRTDTQYF. CDR3 coding DNA: TGTGCCAGCAGTCCCGCTAGCGGGATTCGGACAGATACGCAGTATTTT.